The entry below gives a single T cell receptor (beta chain) sequence along with its context. What it binds is unknown. This CDR3 is 18 amino acids long. Trimming cost V 4 bases and J 0 bases; bases outside gene matches: 8. The V gene's germline CDR1 is LNHDA and CDR2 SQIVND (reference sequence). This sample was taken from a study of T cells in localized non-small cell lung cancer. Study-level points and caveats: Exceeding tumor, uninvolved adjacent lung had the highest T cell clonality. Median 57 top-100 tumor clones were shared with paired adjacent lung.

Generated by immunoSEQ multiplex PCR, the TCRdb table keeps only in-frame clones and is missing some. The data show approximately 31,000 clones, under 95% seen once. This receptor was taken from a woman aged 35-75 years with stage I lung adenocarcinoma. The material was peripheral blood, obtained before any cancer treatment. V usage is TRBV19 and J usage is TRBJ2-4, with TRBD2 matching 11 bases. DNA for the CDR3: TGTGCCAGTAGTAGACGGACTAGCGGGTATCTAGCCAAAAACATTCAGTACTTC. Translated, it gives CASSRRTSGYLAKNIQYF.